Listed below are T cell receptor beta chains from one sample, sequenced in a study of T cell repertoires in cytomegalovirus infection. One entry per CDR3 protein results from TCRdb running MiXCR on the reads. The sample yields approximately 290,000 distinct CDR3 sequences, more than 20% seen once. The specimen was PBMCs. Every receptor here comes from a human donor in good health (CMV status not recorded). Some clones in this sample may be carry-over from other donors' samples. Both conserved end residues are part of each CDR3. D genes are given only for firm matches. Clone size is stated in some rows and not others, as once, few, many or a class when expanded.

v_call	d_call	j_call	clone_size	cdr3_nt	cdr3_aa
TRBV18	.	TRBJ1-5	.	TGTGCCAGCTCACCGAGGCGAAATCAGCCCCAGCATTTT	CASSPRRNQPQHF
TRBV7-9	.	TRBJ1-1	few	TGTGCCAGCAGCTTCGATGAGAGCACTGAAGCTTTCTTT	CASSFDESTEAFF
TRBV20-1	.	TRBJ1-5	.	TGCAGTGTAGAAGGCCGCCGACAGGGCAATCAGCCCCAGCATTTT	CSVEGRRQGNQPQHF
TRBV2	.	TRBJ1-1	few	TGTGCCAGCAGTATCAAGACTGAAGCTTTCTTT	CASSIKTEAFF
TRBV19	TRBD1	TRBJ2-2	.	TGTGCCAGTAAAACAGGGGCGAACACCGGGGAGCTGTTTTTT	CASKTGANTGELFF
TRBV6-2/TRBV6-3	TRBD2	TRBJ2-1	.	TGTGCCAGCACAAGAAGCGGGGCAGCCTACAATGAGCAGTTCTTC	CASTRSGAAYNEQFF
TRBV7-8	.	TRBJ1-6	many	TGTGCCAGCAGCTTGGGGTTCCTCAATTCACCCCTCCACTTT	CASSLGFLNSPLHF
TRBV16	.	TRBJ2-1	.	TGTGCCAGCAGCCCCGGGATCGTCGAGTTCTTC	CASSPGIVEFF
TRBV5-1	.	TRBJ2-7	.	TGCGCCAGCAGCCTCACCGTTTCCAATACCCCCACAAATTACGAGCAGTACTTC	CASSLTVSNTPTNYEQYF
TRBV6-1	.	TRBJ2-5	.	TGTGCCAGCAGACCATGGGACATTCAAGAGACCCAGTACTTC	CASRPWDIQETQYF
TRBV2	.	TRBJ1-5	.	TGTGCCAGCAGCGAGATTTATAGCAATCAGCCCCAGCATTTT	CASSEIYSNQPQHF
TRBV20-1	.	TRBJ2-7	few	TGCAGCGCGCCCGGTGTGTCCTACGAGCAGTACTTC	CSAPGVSYEQYF
TRBV20-1	.	TRBJ1-2	few	TGCAGTGCTAGAGACAGCGGGACCCTTAACTATGGCTACACCTTC	CSARDSGTLNYGYTF
TRBV4-3	.	TRBJ1-6	.	TGCGCCAGCAGCCAAATGGCTTCTCAGTCACCCCTCCACTTT	CASSQMASQSPLHF
TRBV28	TRBD2	TRBJ2-3	many	TGTGCCAGCAGTTACCCTGGCGGGAGTTTCGCAGATACGCAGTATTTT	CASSYPGGSFADTQYF
TRBV12-3/TRBV12-4	.	TRBJ1-1	few	TGTGCCAGCAGTTCCGGGACAAGGGGAAGTGAAGCTTTCTTT	CASSSGTRGSEAFF
TRBV6-6	.	TRBJ2-7	few	TGTGCCAGCACGGTACTGGGATCGGGCGAGCAGTACTTC	CASTVLGSGEQYF
TRBV20-1	.	TRBJ1-2	.	TGCAGTGCTAGGAGACCAGGGTTGAACTATGGCTACACCTTC	CSARRPGLNYGYTF
TRBV28	.	TRBJ1-5	few	TGTGCCAGCAGTTTGTCGGGACGGTATCAGCCCCAGCATTTT	CASSLSGRYQPQHF
TRBV18	TRBD1	TRBJ2-1	.	TGTGCCAGCTCACAATCGGGACAGGGCGATGAGCAGTTCTTC	CASSQSGQGDEQFF
TRBV29-1	.	TRBJ1-2	few	TGCAGCGTTGAAGAAGGTGGCTATGGCTACACCTTC	CSVEEGGYGYTF
TRBV12-3/TRBV12-4	.	TRBJ2-7	.	TGTGCCAGCAGGCTCCTATCCTACGAGCAGTACTTC	CASRLLSYEQYF
TRBV5-5	TRBD2	TRBJ2-7	.	TGTGCCAGCAGCGCGACTAGCGGGAGTCAGTACGAGCAGTACTTC	CASSATSGSQYEQYF
TRBV19	TRBD1	TRBJ1-6	.	TGTGCCAGTAGTACTAATCGACAGGGCGATTCACCCCTCCACTTT	CASSTNRQGDSPLHF
TRBV27	.	TRBJ2-7	few	TGTGCCAGCAGCCGGACTCCTACCTCCTACGAGCAGTACTTC	CASSRTPTSYEQYF
TRBV6-2/TRBV6-3	.	TRBJ1-1	.	TGTGCCAGCAGTTACTCGAGTGGGGGCGGCCCCGAAGCTTTCTTT	CASSYSSGGGPEAFF
TRBV3-1	.	TRBJ1-4	.	TGTGCCAGCAGCCAAGAGCCAGACGAGAGGGAAAAACTGTTTTTT	CASSQEPDEREKLFF
TRBV7-9	.	TRBJ2-2	once	TGTGCCAGCAGCTTTACGGACCGCACCGGGGAGCTGTTTTTT	CASSFTDRTGELFF
TRBV11-2	.	TRBJ1-3	.	TGTGCCAGCAGCCCCCAGAGAGGAGTAAATCTTAATTCTGGAAACACCATATATTTT	CASSPQRGVNLNSGNTIYF
TRBV11-3	.	TRBJ1-1	.	TGTGCCAGCAGGGGATCGGAGGGAGAAGCTTTCTTT	CASRGSEGEAFF
TRBV18	.	TRBJ1-5	.	TGTGCCAGCTCACCCGGCGGGACCATCAATCAGCCCCAGCATTTT	CASSPGGTINQPQHF
TRBV29-1	TRBD2	TRBJ2-3	few	TGCAGCTCCTCGGGGCTAGCGGGAAACACAGATACGCAGTATTTT	CSSSGLAGNTDTQYF
TRBV20-1	TRBD2	TRBJ2-1	.	TGCAGTGCTAGCAATCTGGCCGGGACTAGCGGCTACAATGAGCAGTTCTTC	CSASNLAGTSGYNEQFF
TRBV24-1	.	TRBJ1-2	.	TGTGCCACCAGTGATCCGAGTGGCTACACCTTC	CATSDPSGYTF
TRBV7-9	TRBD1	TRBJ1-2	many	TGTGCCAGCAGCCGACAGGGGTCCTATGGCTACACCTTC	CASSRQGSYGYTF
TRBV28	TRBD1	TRBJ1-6	many	TGTGCCAGCAGTCCGGGACAGGGCAATTCACCCCTCCACTTT	CASSPGQGNSPLHF
TRBV20-1	.	TRBJ1-5	.	TGCAGTGCTAGAGATGGGGCGGAACTCAATCAGCCCCAGCATTTT	CSARDGAELNQPQHF
TRBV7-2	.	TRBJ2-2	many	TGTGCCAGCAGCTTACTTCGCGGCGTGCGTAGCGGGGAGCTGTTTTTT	CASSLLRGVRSGELFF
TRBV7-2	.	TRBJ2-2	many	TGTGCCAGCAGTCCCCAGCGGCCAAACACCGGGGAGCTGTTTTTT	CASSPQRPNTGELFF
TRBV11-1	.	TRBJ1-2	.	TGTGCCAGCAGTTTAAATCTGGGGTCCTATGGCTACACCTTC	CASSLNLGSYGYTF
TRBV20-1	.	TRBJ2-3	.	TGCAGTGCTAGAGAGGGGGACATACGATCGTATTTT	CSAREGDIRSYF
TRBV12-3/TRBV12-4	TRBD1	TRBJ2-4	many	TGTGCCAGCAGTTCTCTCGCCGGGACAGTCAACAAAAACATTCAGTACTTC	CASSSLAGTVNKNIQYF
TRBV5-1	TRBD2	TRBJ2-2	.	TGCGCCAGCAGCTTGGCCGGGACTAGCGGCACCGGGGAGCTGTTTTTT	CASSLAGTSGTGELFF
TRBV28	.	TRBJ2-4	many	TGTGCCAGCAGGCCCCGGGGGACGAAAAACATTCAGTACTTC	CASRPRGTKNIQYF
TRBV9	TRBD2	TRBJ2-1	.	TGTGCCAGCAGCGTAGCTCCTAGCGGGAGGTCAAATGAGCAGTTCTTC	CASSVAPSGRSNEQFF
TRBV29-1	TRBD2	TRBJ2-2	.	TGCAGCGTTGAAAGGCTTCGAGCGGGGTCGACCGGGGAGCTGTTTTTT	CSVERLRAGSTGELFF